The clone carrying this T cell receptor (beta chain) was seen many times. Its antigen is still unknown. This CDR3 contains 15 residues. The germline V gene has CDR1 SGHTS and CDR2 YDEGEE. V dropped 1 base and J dropped 0 bases, with 11 bases sitting between them. This sample is part of a study of breast tumors, draining lymph nodes, adjacent tissues. Study conclusions and caveats: Findings are consistent with lymph node origin and intratumoral expansion of most tumor T cells. Tumor TCR diversity was below lymph nodes but above nontumor tissue. Luminal-like breast cancer showed significantly greater tumor-nontumor repertoire similarity than basal-like breast cancer did.

TCRdb re-called the multiplex PCR reads through MiXCR, storing one row per CDR3 protein. Here the sample spans 150,000 to 200,000 distinct CDR3 sequences, roughly a third being singletons. The lymph nodes were axillary draining lymph nodes from breast cancer patients. The source of this sequence is a female donor with breast cancer. Some clones in this sample may be carry-over from other donors' samples. Sequencing was done on a sample of axillary lymph node tissue. The chain links TRBV5-8 to TRBJ2-7; the D gene is possibly TRBD2 (6 bases). The CDR3 bases are TGTGCCAGCAGCTTGAGGAGCGGGCCCTCCTACGAGCAGTACTTC. Its translation: CASSLRSGPSYEQYF.